Listed here is a single TCR beta chain. The antigen it recognizes is unknown. No base quality information exists; no much larger clone differs at one position. This sample is part of a study of control samples from healthy donors and cancer patients (TCRdb year 2020). Library construction relied on the immunoSEQ multiplex PCR assay. Drawn from immuneACCESS, this table holds only the in-frame rearrangements with V and J called that TCRdb kept. Clones are partly lost; checked studies trace under half to an unresolved V gene and leave the rest unexplained. Present in this sample are 100,000 to 150,000 clones, over 75% of which were seen just once. The ten largest make up about 1.8% of the sample. There are 16 amino acids in the CDR3, from cysteine to phenylalanine inclusive. CDR3 DNA is the only sequence kept; it has 48 bases, read in frame from the first base. The germline V gene encodes CDR1 GTSNPN and CDR2 SVGIG (reference sequence). V and J are trimmed by 0 bases and 5 bases, and the gene matches miss 13 bases of the junction.

This sequence was found in a man aged 18 to 35 in good health. Input material: blood. The V and J segments used are TRBV30 and TRBJ2-7; TRBD2 matches 7 bases in the middle. DNA sequence: TGTGCCTGGAGTGTAATTTTCCCTAGCGGTAGGAACGAGCAGTACTTC. This is translated as CAWSVIFPSGRNEQYF.